Following are 26 T cell receptor beta chains from one sample sequenced in a study of blood T cell repertoires in COVID-19. Assay used: immunoSEQ multiplex PCR; TCRdb lists only in-frame clones, some missing. The sample has approximately 220,000 clones, over 80% seen once; the top ten hold 1.2%. The sample was PBMCs or T cells enriched from blood (not recorded which). All receptors derive from a man younger than 45 who had recovered from COVID-19.

V gene TRBV11-2 combines with J gene TRBJ1-1; TRBD1 matches at 8 bases. CDR1 and CDR2 from the germline V gene are SGHAT and FQNNGV. This CDR3 is built from 15 residues. The J segment lost 3 bases and the V segment lost 1 base, leaving 4 bases of the junction unmatched. The CDR3 nucleotides are TGTGCCAGCAGCTTAGGTGGACAGGGTGACACTGAAGCTTTCTTT. Amino acids: CASSLGGQGDTEAFF.

This clone was seen a single time. One end of the junction does not line up with germline, which may come from a read error. The chain uses TRBV7-7 and TRBJ2-3; D is possibly TRBD1 (5 bases). There are 16 residues in the CDR3. Per the germline V gene, CDR1 is SSHAT and CDR2 is FNYEAQ (reference sequence). The CDR3 DNA sequence: TGTGCTAGCAGCGCCTCGGGCAACAAGGGGTCAGATACGCAGTATTTT. Translating gives CASSASGNKGSDTQYF.

This clone was observed once. J is TRBJ2-2 and V is TRBV4-3; TRBD2 matches 7 bases. The V segment lost 2 bases and the J segment 6 bases; nucleotides outside the gene matches: 3. CDR1 and CDR2 from the germline V gene are LGHNA and YSLEER. The CDR3 totals 14 residues. The chain's CDR3 is CASSQFGGSGELFF. In nucleotides, the CDR3 is TGCGCCAGCAGCCAATTCGGGGGGTCCGGGGAGCTGTTTTTT.

This clone was picked up one time. This rearrangement joins TRBV6-2 or TRBV6-3 to TRBJ2-5, with D possibly being TRBD2 (5 bases). V gave up 2 bases and J gave up 3 bases, with 7 bases separating them. Germline V gene lookup returns CDR1 MNHEY and CDR2 SVGEGT. The CDR3 has 13 residues. In DNA, the CDR3 is TGTGCCAGCAGTTACCGAGCGGAAGAGACCCAGTACTTC. Translating gives CASSYRAEETQYF.

V gene TRBV6-2 or TRBV6-3 combines with J gene TRBJ1-1, with 7 bases lining up with TRBD1. Unmatched junction bases numbered 7, after V lost 2 bases and J lost 10 bases. CDR3 length: 13 amino acids. From germline, CDR1 is MNHEY and CDR2 SVGEGT. The CDR3 nucleotides read TGTGCCAGCAGTTACGCCGACAGGGAAACAGCTTTCTTT. This codes for CASSYADRETAFF.

This clone was observed a single time. V usage is TRBV27 and J usage is TRBJ1-2; TRBD1 is a possible D gene (5 bases). Trimming pared 2 bases from V and 5 bases from J, leaving 9 bases between. Germline V gene sequence: CDR1 MNHEY, CDR2 SMNVEV (reference sequence). The CDR3 length is 13 residues. CDR3 coding DNA: TGTGCCAGCAGTTTAGACAGAGGATATGGCTACACCTTC. It translates to CASSLDRGYGYTF.

This clone has more than one count but fewer than ten. The CDR3 sequence: CASSPQTGPDGYTF. DNA of the CDR3: TGTGCCAGCAGTCCGCAGACAGGACCGGATGGCTACACCTTC. This chain connects TRBV7-2 to TRBJ1-2; perhaps TRBD1 as D (6 bases). CDR1 SGHTA and CDR2 FQGNSA come from the germline V gene. The CDR3 spans 14 residues. The V and J ends lost 6 bases and 6 bases respectively, with 17 bases between them.

This clone is a singleton in its sample. V usage is TRBV2 and J usage is TRBJ1-6, with 7 bases lining up with TRBD1. In germline, CDR1 is SNHLY, CDR2 FYNNEI. Trimming took 1 base from V and 8 from J; bases not matched to a gene: 5. This CDR3 has 15 amino acids. The CDR3 here is CASSEGDRLYSPLHF. DNA of the CDR3: TGTGCCAGCAGTGAAGGGGACAGACTCTATTCACCCCTCCACTTT.

V is TRBV18 and J is TRBJ1-1; no clear D. V shed 6 bases and J shed 3 bases, with 14 bases lying between them. Germline V CDR1 and CDR2: KGHSH, LQKENI. The CDR3 consists of 14 residues. CDR3 sequence reads: CASSREVRDTEAFF. CDR3 nucleotides: TGTGCCAGCTCCAGAGAGGTTCGGGACACTGAAGCTTTCTTT.

The rearrangement links TRBV15 to TRBJ2-7; maybe TRBD2 (6 bases). V dropped 0 bases and J dropped 3 bases, with 12 bases sitting between them. The CDR3 is 15 amino acids. CDR1 and CDR2 (germline): LNHNV, YYDKDF (reference sequence). The CDR3 DNA is TGTGCCACCAGCAGAGATCTCGGCGGGGACTACGAGCAGTACTTC. The encoded protein is CATSRDLGGDYEQYF.

The chain uses TRBV10-2 and TRBJ2-1; 11 bases line up with TRBD2. There are 14 residues in the CDR3. Per germline, CDR1 WSHSY and CDR2 SAAADI. V was clipped by 8 bases and J by 6 bases; unmatched bases: 6. CDR3 coding DNA: TGCGCCAGCGCAACTAGCGGGAGCGTCAATGAGCAGTTCTTC. This sequence encodes CASATSGSVNEQFF.

This chain uses TRBV19 with TRBJ1-5; tentatively, D is TRBD1 (6 bases). Trimming removed 4 bases at V and 3 bases at J, with 13 bases between. Per germline, CDR1 LNHDA and CDR2 SQIVND (reference sequence). The CDR3 has 15 residues. This CDR3 is CASSTRGTYNQPQHF. The CDR3 DNA reads as TGTGCCAGTAGTACCAGGGGAACCTACAATCAGCCCCAGCATTTT.

This sequence joins TRBV30 and TRBJ1-2; tentative D call: TRBD1 (6 bases). The CDR3 totals 11 residues. In germline, CDR1 is GTSNPN, CDR2 SVGIG (reference sequence). V dropped 8 bases and J dropped 2 bases, with 9 bases sitting between them. The CDR3: CAGDRNYGYTF. The CDR3 coding sequence is TGTGCCGGCGACAGGAACTATGGCTACACCTTC.

The rearrangement uses TRBV7-8 and TRBJ1-5; perhaps TRBD1 as D (6 bases). There are 16 residues in the CDR3. Germline values: CDR1 SGHVS, CDR2 FQNEAQ. V dropped 7 bases and J dropped 0 bases, with 16 bases sitting between them. The CDR3 DNA follows: TGTGCCAGCACCAAAGGTACAGGGTATAGCAATCAGCCCCAGCATTTT. Its protein product is CASTKGTGYSNQPQHF.

This sequence joins TRBV6-5 and TRBJ1-3; D might be TRBD1 (5 bases). V lost 2 bases to trimming and J lost 3 bases, with 11 bases between them. Germline lookup yields CDR1 MNHEY and CDR2 SVGAGI. The CDR3 loop spans 15 amino acids. The CDR3 DNA reads as TGTGCCAGCAGTTACGTCGGGGGTGGTGGAAACACCATATATTTT. Its protein is CASSYVGGGGNTIYF.

This clone was counted a single time. The V gene is TRBV15, the J gene TRBJ1-4, with a weak D call TRBD1 (5 bases). V was trimmed by 0 bases and J by 4 bases, leaving 12 bases between them. The length of the CDR3 is 16 residues. The germline V gene has CDR1 LNHNV and CDR2 YYDKDF (reference sequence). In nucleotides, the CDR3 is TGTGCCACCAGCAGAGATACCGGGGACTATAATGAAAAACTGTTTTTT. Translation gives CATSRDTGDYNEKLFF.

V usage is TRBV7-2 and J usage is TRBJ2-7; TRBD1 agrees at 7 bases. CDR3 length: 14 residues. V shed 4 bases, J shed 2 bases, and the junction held 5 bases outside the gene matches. In germline, CDR1 is SGHTA, CDR2 FQGNSA. This CDR3 is CASSSPGQTYEQYF. The CDR3 DNA is TGTGCCAGCAGCTCACCGGGACAGACCTACGAGCAGTACTTC.

CDR3 sequence (DNA): TGCGCCAGCAGCCCAGGGGATTCCACAGATACGCAGTATTTT. Its protein product is CASSPGDSTDTQYF. V and J are TRBV5-1 and TRBJ2-3; tentative D call: TRBD1 (6 bases). V gave up 4 bases and J gave up 2 bases, with 11 bases separating them. CDR1 and CDR2 (germline): SGHRS, YFSETQ. CDR3 length: 14 amino acids.

This rearrangement joins TRBV9 to TRBJ2-1, with 13 bases identical to TRBD2. This CDR3 has 18 amino acids. In germline, CDR1 is SGDLS, CDR2 YYNGEE. V dropped 5 bases and J dropped 3; count of bases not matched to a gene: 11. The CDR3 loop reads CASSQTSGRRGVYNEQFF. The CDR3 nucleotides are TGTGCCAGCAGTCAGACTAGCGGGAGGAGGGGGGTCTACAATGAGCAGTTCTTC.

V and J are TRBV24-1 and TRBJ1-5; weak D call: TRBD1 (5 bases). V was clipped by 5 bases and J by 0 bases, with 16 bases between them. Germline CDR1 reads KGHDR; CDR2 reads SFDVKD. This CDR3 is 17 amino acids long. The CDR3 DNA follows: TGTGCCACCAGTGCAATGAGCGCAGGGTATAGCAATCAGCCCCAGCATTTT. It specifies CATSAMSAGYSNQPQHF.

The gene calls are TRBV13 and TRBJ1-3, with a weak D call TRBD1 (5 bases). The germline V gene has CDR1 PRHDT and CDR2 FYEKMQ (reference sequence). The length of the CDR3 is 16 residues. V was trimmed by 5 bases and J by 3 bases, leaving 17 bases between them. The CDR3 region has the DNA TGTGCCAGCAGCCCCCTTCACAGGTTCGGTGGAAACACCATATATTTT. It encodes CASSPLHRFGGNTIYF.

This chain joins TRBV28 and TRBJ2-3, with 12 bases lining up with TRBD2. The length of the CDR3 is 19 residues. The germline CDR1 and CDR2 sequences are MDHEN and SYDVKM. J gave up 2 bases and V 6 bases, and 15 bases lay outside the gene matches. This CDR3 is CASSYRLAGVARFTDTQYF. CDR3 bases: TGTGCCAGCAGCTACCGACTAGCGGGAGTGGCTCGATTCACAGATACGCAGTATTTT.

The gene calls are TRBV6-5 and TRBJ1-2; TRBD1 aligns across 7 bases. There are 14 residues in the CDR3. Germline trimming cut 2 bases from V and 2 bases from J; bases unmatched to any gene: 2. Germline V CDR1 and CDR2: MNHEY, SVGAGI. In DNA, the CDR3 is TGTGCCAGCAGTTACCAGACAGGGAACTATGGCTACACCTTC. It specifies CASSYQTGNYGYTF.

The CDR3 nucleotides read TGCGCCAGCAGTATTCGAGACAGGGGCTGGGGCACAGATACGCAGTATTTT. Its translation is CASSIRDRGWGTDTQYF. The chain is built from TRBV5-1 and TRBJ2-3; TRBD1 matches 8 bases. The CDR3 covers 17 residues. Germline assignment: CDR1 SGHRS and CDR2 YFSETQ. With 5 bases clipped from V and 1 base from J, the junction kept 12 bases outside the gene matches.

The rearrangement uses TRBV11-2 and TRBJ2-3; TRBD1 matches at 10 bases. CDR3 size: 16 residues. CDR1 is SGHAT, CDR2 FQNNGV, per germline. Unmatched junction bases numbered 5, after V lost 1 base and J lost 4 bases. Here the CDR3 DNA reads TGTGCCAGCAGCTTAGGCCGACAGGGGGCCTCAGATACGCAGTATTTT. It encodes CASSLGRQGASDTQYF.

In this sample, this clone turned up once. The chain's CDR3 is CASSLGQASNQPQHF. The CDR3 nucleotides read TGTGCCAGCAGCTTGGGACAGGCCAGCAATCAGCCCCAGCATTTT. The chain carries TRBV7-8 and TRBJ1-5; 8 nucleotides line up with TRBD1. The V gene end was trimmed by 3 bases and the J gene end by 1 base; junction bases not matched to a gene: 2. The CDR3 extends over 15 amino acids. The germline V gene has CDR1 SGHVS and CDR2 FQNEAQ.